Sequencing of this T cell receptor (beta chain) was carried out in a study of blood T cells in healthy people across ages. It was with a sample-barcoded 5' primer and a J-beta primer mix that a second PCR of about 7 to 12 cycles was run. Each CDR3 protein gets one entry after TCRdb re-called the 5' RACE reads with MiXCR. Among 750,000 to 1,000,000 distinct CDR3 sequences listed, roughly 28% were seen once. The CDR3 length is 14 residues. Germline V gene lookup returns CDR1 MGHDK and CDR2 SYGVNS. V lost 4 bases and J lost 0, with 9 bases in between. This sample was also put to use in a study of T cells of mothers and their children. This second study notes: Three healthy Caucasian mothers served as donors, and their six children did as well.

The TCR comes from a woman aged 40-49 years in good health. Sample: blood. This chain joins TRBV25-1 and TRBJ1-2; unclear D gene. The CDR3 nucleotides are TGTGCCAGCAGTGGAGAACAGTCTAACTATGGCTACACCTTC. Its protein is CASSGEQSNYGYTF.